Included here is one TCR beta chain sequence, with context. Its antigen is unidentified. A read error may produce the germline difference seen at one junction end. These data come from a study of cytomegalovirus exposure and HLA in healthy donors. Vbeta (60) and Jbeta (13) primers were used in the PCR. The data were produced by immunoSEQ multiplex PCR, yet TCRdb's version contains in-frame clones alone and is incomplete. The sample has over 150,000 clones; over 75% are singletons. Findings of the study overall: Later on, a genetic analysis was performed. It linked a missense variant in DCLRE1C with V- and J-gene trimming of TCR beta.

This CDR3 comprises 12 residues. Per the germline V gene, CDR1 is SNHLY and CDR2 is FYNNEI. J is TRBJ2-5 and V is TRBV2; D might be TRBD1 (6 bases). The TCR sequence derives from a girl in the first two years of life in good health and CMV-seronegative. The sequencing sample was made of PBMCs. CDR3 sequence reads: CASSRQEETLYF. In nucleotides, the CDR3 is TGTGCCAGCAGCCGACAGGAAGAGACCCTGTACTTC.